This T cell receptor beta chain was sequenced during a study of blood T cell repertoires in COVID-19. Background on the study: From T cells, B-cell-depleted T cells, or PBMCs came the material, which was cDNA or gDNA.

Sequencing used immunoSEQ multiplex PCR; TCRdb keeps in-frame clones, though not all of them. The repertoire holds about 98,000 clones, with 82% as singletons. The CDR3 is 14 amino acids. CDR1 is SQVTM, CDR2 ANQGSEA, per germline. The V gene end was trimmed by 6 bases and the J gene end by 7 bases; junction bases not matched to a gene: 7. The table lists this clone with a few counts. V is TRBV29-1 and J is TRBJ1-6; 9 nucleotides line up with TRBD1. The sequencing input was peripheral blood. This receptor was taken from a man at least 80 years old with acute or convalescent COVID-19. CDR3 sequence: CSVGYGTGNSPLHF. For the CDR3, the DNA is TGCAGCGTGGGGTACGGGACAGGGAATTCACCCCTCCACTTT.